This entry describes one TCR beta chain. Its matching antigen is unknown. The CDR3 is 14 residues long. The germline V gene has CDR1 MDHEN and CDR2 SYDVKM. Trimming took 11 bases from V and 6 from J, leaving 21 bases between them. The sample belongs to a study of shared clonotypes between healthy human individuals. Study-level information: CD4 naive cells filled three plates per donor, CD4 memory three, CD8 naive two and CD8 memory one. The study, taken as a whole, reports: Depth was large, yet rarefaction showed that sorted-subset sequencing was incomplete.

Deep-level running was used for the assay. Sequencing was performed with immunoSEQ multiplex PCR; in TCRdb, only in-frame clones are kept and a portion is missing. This sample carries some 2.3 million clones, approximately 93% of them seen once, and the ten largest clones take about 0.39%. All participating donors were Caucasian adults from Nashville, Tennessee. V gene TRBV28 combines with J gene TRBJ2-3; D unresolved. This sequence was found in a young man in good health. Some clones in this sample may be carry-over from other donors' samples. Sequencing was done on a sample of naive CD4+ T cells from PBMCs. Subset meaning: CD45RA+ positively selected. The CDR3 nucleotides are TGTGCCTCGGTAGGCCCCTCGAGATCGGATACGCAGTATTTT. It specifies CASVGPSRSDTQYF.